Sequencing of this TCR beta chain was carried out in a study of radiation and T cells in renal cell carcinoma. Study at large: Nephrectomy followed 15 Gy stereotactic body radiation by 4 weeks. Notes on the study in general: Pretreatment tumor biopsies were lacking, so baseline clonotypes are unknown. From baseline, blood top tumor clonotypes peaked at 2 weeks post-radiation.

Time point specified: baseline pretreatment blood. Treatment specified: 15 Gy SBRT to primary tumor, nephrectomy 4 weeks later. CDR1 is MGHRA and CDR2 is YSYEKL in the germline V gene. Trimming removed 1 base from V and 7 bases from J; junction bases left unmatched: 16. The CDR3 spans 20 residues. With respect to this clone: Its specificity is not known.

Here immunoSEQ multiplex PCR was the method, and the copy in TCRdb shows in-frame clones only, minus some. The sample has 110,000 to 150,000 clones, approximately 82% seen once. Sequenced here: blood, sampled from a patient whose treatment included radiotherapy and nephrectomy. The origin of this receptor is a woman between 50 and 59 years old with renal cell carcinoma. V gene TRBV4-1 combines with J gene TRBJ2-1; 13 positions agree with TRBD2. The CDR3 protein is CASSQGGLAGARPGGNEQFF. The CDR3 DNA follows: TGCGCCAGCAGCCAAGGCGGACTAGCGGGAGCCCGGCCAGGGGGGAATGAGCAGTTCTTC.